Listed here are 10 T cell receptor beta chains from one sample, sequenced in a study of blood T cells in healthy people across ages. PCR was performed a second time for 7 to 11 cycles using a sample-barcoded 5' primer and a J-beta primer mix. TCRdb processed the 5' RACE reads anew with MiXCR; each CDR3 protein has one entry. The table records more than 650,000 distinct CDR3 sequences, under 30% of them present only once. In addition, the sample was reused for a study of T cells of mothers and their children.

The sample comprised blood. The receptor source for this set is a boy younger than 18 in good health.

The rearrangement links TRBV15 to TRBJ1-6; the match to TRBD1 covers 7 bases. The CDR3 runs 16 residues. V shed 3 bases, J shed 7 bases, and the junction held 9 bases outside the gene matches. Germline CDR1 reads LNHNV; CDR2 reads YYDKDF (reference sequence). CDR3 sequence: CATSRRITGVNSPLHF. DNA for the CDR3: TGTGCCACCAGCAGGAGGATAACAGGGGTGAATTCACCCCTCCACTTT.

The chain recombines TRBV5-1 with TRBJ2-4, with 9 positions matching TRBD1. CDR1 is SGHRS and CDR2 is YFSETQ in the germline V gene. The CDR3 covers 19 residues. With V trimmed by 1 base and J by 1 base, 12 bases remained unmatched. Written as DNA, the CDR3 is TGCGCCAGCAGCTTGTATCCTAGGACAGGGGATCTTGCCAAAAACATTCAGTACTTC. Translated: CASSLYPRTGDLAKNIQYF.

The chain links TRBV29-1 to TRBJ2-5, with no clear D. This CDR3 contains 11 residues. V was pared by 7 bases and J by 2 bases, with 8 bases between. Per germline, CDR1 SQVTM and CDR2 ANQGSEA. The CDR3 DNA is TGCAGCGCAACCCCTCAAGAGACCCAGTACTTC. This codes for CSATPQETQYF. The entire variable domain, with the rest obtained from reference TRBV29-1 and TRBJ2-5, is as follows: SAVISQKPSRDICQRGTSLTIQCQVDSQVTMMFWYRQQPGQSLTLIATANQGSEATYESGFVIDKFPISRPNLTFSTLTVSNMSPEDSSIYLCSATPQETQYFGPGTRLLVL.

The chain has TRBV7-9 and TRBJ2-1, with a weak D call TRBD2 (6 bases). The V gene lost 5 bases and the J gene lost 1 base, with 12 bases spanning the gap. CDR1 and CDR2 (germline): SEHNR, FQNEAQ (reference sequence). The CDR3 covers 15 residues. The CDR3 DNA reads TGTGCCAGCAGCCAGCGGGTTAAATCCTACAATGAGCAGTTCTTC. Protein: CASSQRVKSYNEQFF. Supplemented by reference TRBV7-9 and TRBJ2-1, the full variable domain reads DTGVSQNPRHKITKRGQNVTFRCDPISEHNRLYWYRQTLGQGPEFLTYFQNEAQLEKSRLLSDRFSAERPKGSFSTLEIQRTEQGDSAMYLCASSQRVKSYNEQFFGPGTRLTVL.

The chain uses TRBV28 and TRBJ1-4; weak D call: TRBD1 (6 bases). Trimming shortened V by 3 bases and J by 5 bases, and 10 bases separated the two germline ends. The germline CDR1 and CDR2 sequences are MDHEN and SYDVKM. This CDR3 has 14 amino acids. CDR3 in amino acids: CASSFWTENEKLFF. CDR3 nucleotides: TGTGCCAGCAGTTTCTGGACAGAGAATGAAAAACTGTTTTTT.

A remark on this clonotype: An end of the junction does not agree with germline; a read error may underlie this. The genes are TRBV28 and TRBJ2-7; D is perhaps TRBD1 or TRBD2 (5 bases each). There are 14 residues in the CDR3. Germline lookup yields CDR1 MDHEN and CDR2 SYDVKM. The chain's CDR3 is CASSSPWGSYERYF. CDR3 coding DNA: TGTGCCAGCAGTTCCCCATGGGGGTCCTACGAGCGGTACTTC.

This chain joins TRBV12-3 or TRBV12-4 and TRBJ1-2, with no clear D. This CDR3 contains 12 residues. V was clipped by 10 bases and J by 4 bases, with 13 bases between them. The CDR3 region has the DNA TGTGCCACCTCAAGGGAGGGCTATGGCTACACCTTC. This gives the protein CATSREGYGYTF.

This clonotype was observed a few times. The rearrangement uses TRBV2 and TRBJ2-2, with 8 bases that match TRBD2. With 6 bases clipped from V and 1 base from J, the junction kept 7 bases outside the gene matches. This CDR3 comprises 16 residues. The germline V gene has CDR1 SNHLY and CDR2 FYNNEI. The CDR3 DNA is TGTGCCAGCAGAATTGCGGGGGGCGTGAACACCGGGGAGCTGTTTTTT. Its translation is CASRIAGGVNTGELFF.

Concerning this clonotype: At one boundary the junction diverges from the germline segment, which might be a read error. The V and J genes are TRBV20-1 and TRBJ1-4; D is unclear. The CDR3 consists of 13 residues. Per germline, CDR1 DFQATT and CDR2 SNEGSKA (reference sequence). CDR3 nucleotides: TGCAGTGCTGTGATCGCCAGTAATGAAGAACTGTTTTTT. Protein product: CSAVIASNEELFF.

The rearrangement uses TRBV27 and TRBJ2-1; unclear D gene. The CDR3 totals 16 residues. Between the trimmed V and J ends, which lost 1 base and 8 bases, there was a span of 18 bases. Germline lookup yields CDR1 MNHEY and CDR2 SMNVEV (reference sequence). CDR3 loop: CASSLLERLGQHEQFF. CDR3 sequence (DNA): TGTGCCAGCAGTTTATTGGAGAGGCTAGGTCAGCATGAGCAGTTCTTC.